The 10 T cell receptor beta chains below were found in one sample sequenced in a study of blood T cell repertoires in COVID-19. Profiling relied on immunoSEQ multiplex PCR, and the TCRdb table lists in-frame clones only, not all of them. Here the sample spans fewer than 85,000 clones, 85% to 90% being singletons. The specimen was peripheral blood. These receptors were taken from an elderly man with acute or convalescent COVID-19.

The gene calls are TRBV6-2 or TRBV6-3 and TRBJ2-3, with TRBD1 identical over 8 bases. Trimming cost V 6 bases and J 0 bases; bases outside gene matches: 14. Germline assignment: CDR1 MNHEY and CDR2 SVGEGT. The CDR3 is 18 residues long. The CDR3 nucleotides are TGTGCCAGCAGCCCCAGGGGGCCGAACCCTTCCAGCACAGATACGCAGTATTTT. Translation gives CASSPRGPNPSSTDTQYF.

The chain combines TRBV3-1 (or the pseudogene TRBV3-2) with TRBJ2-1; D uncertain. Germline CDR1 LGHDT, CDR2 YNNKEL (reference sequence). The V gene lost 1 base and the J gene lost 7 bases, with 5 bases spanning the gap. The CDR3 totals 12 residues. CDR3 sequence reads: CASSQVSNEQFF. The CDR3 DNA reads as TGTGCCAGCAGCCAAGTCTCTAATGAGCAGTTCTTC.

This chain uses TRBV3-1 (or the pseudogene TRBV3-2) with TRBJ2-7; tentative D call: TRBD2 (6 bases). The CDR3 covers 15 residues. Germline-derived CDR1 and CDR2 are LGHDT and YNNKEL (reference sequence). Trimming took off 7 bases at V and 1 base at J, with 17 bases between the two ends. DNA of the CDR3: TGTGCCAGCACCCTACCGGGACTCCTTTCCTACGAGCAGTACTTC. This sequence encodes CASTLPGLLSYEQYF.

J is TRBJ2-7 and V is TRBV7-8, with D possibly matching TRBD2 (5 bases). The CDR3 has 13 residues. With 5 bases removed from V and 2 bases from J, the gap between germline ends came to 10 bases. Germline V gene lookup returns CDR1 SGHVS and CDR2 FQNEAQ. The CDR3 protein is CASSGRETYEQYF. CDR3 DNA sequence: TGTGCCAGCAGCGGGAGAGAAACCTACGAGCAGTACTTC.

V gene TRBV6-4 combines with J gene TRBJ2-1, with TRBD1 as a possible D gene (6 bases). V lost 3 bases to trimming and J lost 6 bases, with 15 bases between them. Germline V gene data show CDR1 as MRHNA and CDR2 as SNTAGT. The CDR3 extends over 15 amino acids. The CDR3 DNA follows: TGTGCCAGCAGTGAACTTTACGGGACAAGCAATGAGCAGTTCTTC. It encodes CASSELYGTSNEQFF.

The J gene is TRBJ2-1, the V gene TRBV20-1; D gene ambiguous. In germline, CDR1 is DFQATT, CDR2 SNEGSKA (reference sequence). Between the trimmed V and J ends, which lost 2 bases and 4 bases, there was a span of 3 bases. This CDR3 region has 11 residues. CDR3 sequence reads: CSARRYNEQFF. The CDR3, as DNA: TGCAGTGCTAGACGGTACAATGAGCAGTTCTTC.

The rearrangement joins TRBV3-1 (or the pseudogene TRBV3-2) to TRBJ1-6; D is undetermined. CDR1 LGHDT and CDR2 YNNKEL come from the germline V gene (reference sequence). With 4 bases removed from V and 14 bases from J, the gap between germline ends came to 12 bases. The CDR3 covers 12 residues. This CDR3 reads CASSRDHAALHF. CDR3 bases: TGTGCCAGCAGCCGAGATCATGCGGCCCTCCACTTT.

This clone was seen just once. The chain couples TRBV20-1 to TRBJ1-2; a possible D gene is TRBD1 (6 bases). This CDR3 region has 14 residues. V lost 3 bases and J 8 bases, leaving 19 bases between the germline ends. The germline V gene has CDR1 DFQATT and CDR2 SNEGSKA (reference sequence). CDR3 nucleotides: TGCAGTGCTAGTCAGGGAAGGGGGGGAGGCGGCTACACCTTC. The encoded protein is CSASQGRGGGGYTF.

The rearrangement uses TRBV4-2 and TRBJ1-6, with D possibly matching TRBD1 (5 bases). V was trimmed by 0 bases and J by 10 bases, leaving 19 bases between them. Germline CDR1 is LGHNA and CDR2 is YNFKEQ. This CDR3 has 17 residues. The CDR3 DNA follows: TGTGCCAGCAGCCAAGATACGGGGGGAAATCTCGGCTCACCCCTCCACTTT. Protein: CASSQDTGGNLGSPLHF.

This clone was detected only once. The J gene is TRBJ1-2, the V gene TRBV30; TRBD1 matches 8 bases. Germline V lookup: CDR1 GTSNPN, CDR2 SVGIG (reference sequence). With V trimmed by 6 bases and J by 4 bases, 7 bases remained unmatched. The CDR3 loop spans 13 amino acids. The CDR3 bases are TGTGCCTGCCGGGACAGGCCGCCCTATGGCTACACCTTC. Translated, it gives CACRDRPPYGYTF.